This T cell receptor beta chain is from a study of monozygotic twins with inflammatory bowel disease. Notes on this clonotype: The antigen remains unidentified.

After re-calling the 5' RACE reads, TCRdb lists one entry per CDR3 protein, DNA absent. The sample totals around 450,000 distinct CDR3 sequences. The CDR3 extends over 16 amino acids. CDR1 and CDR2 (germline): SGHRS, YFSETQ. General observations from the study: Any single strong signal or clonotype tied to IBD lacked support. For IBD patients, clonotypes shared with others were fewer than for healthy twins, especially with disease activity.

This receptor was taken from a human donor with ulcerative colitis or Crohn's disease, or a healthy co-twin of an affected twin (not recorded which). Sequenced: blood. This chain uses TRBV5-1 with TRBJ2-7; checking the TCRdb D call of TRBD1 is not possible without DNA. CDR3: CASSLEQGFLSYEQYF.